These 3 T cell receptor beta chains came from one sample sequenced in a study of blood T cell repertoires in COVID-19. TCRdb keeps only in-frame clones here, not all; method: immunoSEQ multiplex PCR. The table records approximately 220,000 clones, 83% of them present only once. Sample: peripheral blood. The origin of the receptors is a woman between 40 and 50 years old with active or convalescent COVID-19.

This clone appeared a few times. The V gene is TRBV6-2 or TRBV6-3, the J gene TRBJ1-5; 8 bases are shared with TRBD1. Germline V gene lookup returns CDR1 MNHEY and CDR2 SVGEGT. V was pared by 5 bases and J by 2 bases, with 11 bases of the junction left unmatched. The CDR3 consists of 17 residues. The CDR3 nucleotides read TGTGCCAGCAGTATAGGAGAGGCGGGACAGGGCAATCAGCCCCAGCATTTT. It is translated as CASSIGEAGQGNQPQHF.

V and J are TRBV23-1 and TRBJ1-2; 7 positions match TRBD1. TRBV23-1 is treated as an ORF (open reading frame) with a function not yet certain. The junction had 14 bases not matched to a gene; V was cut back by 6 bases and J by 1 base. The CDR3 extends over 17 amino acids. The CDR3 region has the DNA TGCGCCAGCAGACGGTCCCGGGACAGTTATCATAACTATGGCTACACCTTC. Translated, it gives CASRRSRDSYHNYGYTF.

This chain joins TRBV9 and TRBJ1-2, with TRBD1 matching over 7 bases. Germline lookup yields CDR1 SGDLS and CDR2 YYNGEE. Losses at the gene ends were 5 bases for V and 8 bases for J; bases not matched to a gene: 12. The CDR3 runs to 14 residues. The CDR3 DNA reads TGTGCCAGCAGGTTAACAGGGGCCGCCGCGGGCTACACCTTC. It encodes CASRLTGAAAGYTF.